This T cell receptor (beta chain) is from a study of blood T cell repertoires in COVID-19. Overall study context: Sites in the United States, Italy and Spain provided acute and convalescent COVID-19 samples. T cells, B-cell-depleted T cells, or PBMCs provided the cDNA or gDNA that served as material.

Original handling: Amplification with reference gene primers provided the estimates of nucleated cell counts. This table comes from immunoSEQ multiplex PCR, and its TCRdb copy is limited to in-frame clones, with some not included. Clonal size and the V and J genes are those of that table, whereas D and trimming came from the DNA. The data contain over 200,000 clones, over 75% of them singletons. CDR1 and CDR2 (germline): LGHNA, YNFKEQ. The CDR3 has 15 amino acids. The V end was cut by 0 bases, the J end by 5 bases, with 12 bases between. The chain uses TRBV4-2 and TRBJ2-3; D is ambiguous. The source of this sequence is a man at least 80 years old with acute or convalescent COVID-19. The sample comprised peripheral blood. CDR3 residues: CASSQDILSKDTQYF. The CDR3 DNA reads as TGTGCCAGCAGCCAAGATATCCTCTCTAAAGATACGCAGTATTTT.